The clone carrying this T cell receptor (beta chain) has a single count. This record belongs to a study of shared clonotypes between healthy human individuals. Background on the study: The study used three CD4 naive, three CD4 memory, two CD8 naive and one CD8 memory plate per donor.

Generated by immunoSEQ multiplex PCR, the TCRdb table keeps only in-frame clones and is missing some. The sample holds 1.6 million or so clones; about 98.5% are singletons and the top ten take about 0.34%. CDR1 and CDR2 (germline): MNHEY, SVGAGI. With 6 bases removed from V and 4 bases from J, the gap between germline ends came to 9 bases. The CDR3 totals 13 residues. This rearrangement joins TRBV6-5 to TRBJ2-2; no clear D. The clonotype originates from a man under 40 in good health. Sequences were obtained from naive CD4+ T cells sorted from blood. Stated subset: CD45RA+ positively selected. The CDR3 DNA reads TGTGCCAGCAGAACCTATTTCACCGGGGAGCTGTTTTTT. It is translated as CASRTYFTGELFF.